This T cell receptor beta chain was retrieved from a study of technical replicates of blood from several donors. The repertoire was sequenced with immunoSEQ multiplex PCR; TCRdb's copy has only in-frame clones and lacks some. The sample has approximately 79,000 clones, 85% to 95% seen once. V lost 2 bases and J 0 bases, leaving 7 bases between the germline ends. The CDR3 is 14 amino acids. In germline, CDR1 is SEHNR, CDR2 FQNEAQ (reference sequence). The source of this sequence is a human donor in good health. The rearrangement uses TRBV7-9 and TRBJ2-5, with D perhaps matching TRBD2 (6 bases). The sequenced sample consisted of T cells isolated from PBMCs. The CDR3: CASSLRDYQETQYF. The DNA of the CDR3 is TGTGCCAGCAGCTTAAGGGACTACCAAGAGACCCAGTACTTC.